What follows is one T cell receptor beta chain and its context. CDR3 length: 16 residues. Germline V gene lookup returns CDR1 MNHNS and CDR2 SASEGT. V was pared by 0 bases and J by 0 bases, with 0 bases of the junction left unmatched. This sample was included in a study of cytomegalovirus exposure and HLA in healthy donors. The PCR ran on 60 Vbeta and 13 Jbeta primers. Generated by immunoSEQ multiplex PCR, the TCRdb table keeps only in-frame clones and is missing some. The sample holds about 170,000 clones, under 85% seen once. This TCR was sampled from a female donor in good health and CMV-seronegative. The chain combines TRBV6-1 with TRBJ1-1; TRBD1 agrees at 11 bases. Sequencing was carried out using PBMCs. The CDR3 reads CASSEAGQGVNTEAFF. Written as DNA, the CDR3 is TGTGCCAGCAGTGAAGCGGGACAGGGGGTGAACACTGAAGCTTTCTTT.